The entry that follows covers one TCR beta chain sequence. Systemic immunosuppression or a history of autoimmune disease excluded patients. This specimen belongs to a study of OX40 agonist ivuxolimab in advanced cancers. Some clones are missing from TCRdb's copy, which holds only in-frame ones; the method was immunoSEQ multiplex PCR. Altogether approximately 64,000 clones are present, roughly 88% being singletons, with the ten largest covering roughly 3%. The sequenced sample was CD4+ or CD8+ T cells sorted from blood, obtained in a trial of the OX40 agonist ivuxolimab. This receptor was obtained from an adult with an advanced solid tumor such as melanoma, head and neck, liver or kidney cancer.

As DNA, the CDR3 is TGTGCCAGTAGCCAATCCCAGGGGGAAAACGAGCAGTACTTC. This translates into CASSQSQGENEQYF. This chain connects TRBV19 to TRBJ2-7, with 7 positions matching TRBD1. The CDR3 is made up of 14 amino acids. Germline CDR1 reads LNHDA; CDR2 reads SQIVND (reference sequence). V was pared by 6 bases and J by 5 bases, with 10 bases of the junction left unmatched.